These 30 T cell receptor beta chains share one sample of origin, sequenced in a study of neoadjuvant anti-PD-1 for oral cavity cancer. Using immunoSEQ multiplex PCR, the repertoire was profiled, and TCRdb retains in-frame clones only, with some absent. The table lists about 79,000 clones, around 83% of them singletons. Sample: PBMCs, taken before nivolumab (anti-PD-1) treatment. All receptors come from a person between 40 and 85 years old with oral cavity squamous cell carcinoma.

This chain connects TRBV5-4 to TRBJ2-3; 13 nucleotides agree with TRBD2. Germline lookup yields CDR1 SGHNT and CDR2 YYREEE (reference sequence). Trimming at V came to 1 base and at J to 6 bases, leaving 11 bases not matched to a gene. This CDR3 spans 18 amino acids. CDR3 sequence reads: CASSLLRAGLAGQDTQYF. DNA for the CDR3: TGTGCCAGCAGCTTGCTACGTGCGGGACTAGCGGGGCAGGATACGCAGTATTTT.

V and J are TRBV6-1 and TRBJ1-3; 9 positions match TRBD1. Germline V gene lookup returns CDR1 MNHNS and CDR2 SASEGT. V dropped 2 bases and J dropped 4; count of bases not matched to a gene: 6. This CDR3 has 16 amino acids. CDR3 sequence: CASSEPPGTGGNTIYF. CDR3 nucleotides: TGTGCCAGCAGTGAACCTCCCGGGACAGGGGGAAACACCATATATTTT.

The table lists this clone with a few counts. The chain has TRBV11-3 and TRBJ2-7, with D possibly matching TRBD1 (5 bases). CDR1 is SGHNT and CDR2 is YENEEA in the germline V gene. This CDR3 is 14 amino acids long. Trimming removed 5 bases from V and 0 bases from J, with 11 bases in between. The CDR3 loop reads CASSGTGCSYEQYF. The CDR3 bases are TGTGCCAGCAGCGGCACAGGATGCTCCTACGAGCAGTACTTC.

The V and J genes are TRBV27 and TRBJ1-1; unclear D gene. CDR1 and CDR2 from the germline V gene are MNHEY and SMNVEV (reference sequence). The CDR3 has 17 residues. V shed 4 bases and J shed 8 bases, with 26 bases lying between them. The CDR3 DNA reads as TGTGCCAGCAGTTCTTCCACCACTATCGGACGGGTACCGGAAGCTTTCTTT. This encodes CASSSSTTIGRVPEAFF.

J is TRBJ1-6 and V is TRBV5-1, with 9 positions matching TRBD1. V trimming: 4 bases; J trimming: 7 bases; junction bases outside the gene matches: 3. CDR1 and CDR2 from the germline V gene are SGHRS and YFSETQ. The CDR3 consists of 14 residues. The CDR3 protein is CASSLDRGNSPLHF. In nucleotides, the CDR3 is TGCGCCAGCAGCCTTGACAGGGGGAATTCACCCCTCCACTTT.

CDR3 in amino acids: CASTVGRVSIGELFF. The CDR3 region has the DNA TGTGCCAGCACCGTGGGCAGGGTGTCGATCGGGGAGCTGTTTTTT. This chain uses TRBV2 with TRBJ2-2; a weak D match, TRBD1 (5 bases). This CDR3 contains 15 residues. Germline values: CDR1 SNHLY, CDR2 FYNNEI. Trimming took off 7 bases at V and 7 bases at J, with 19 bases between the two ends.

Here the CDR3 DNA reads TGTGCCAGTAGTATCTCCTCTCTCAGCGGGGAGCTGTTTTTT. This gives the protein CASSISSLSGELFF. The gene calls are TRBV19 and TRBJ2-2; D uncertain. This CDR3 is built from 14 residues. The V gene lost 3 bases and the J gene lost 7 bases, with 12 bases spanning the gap. Per the germline V gene, CDR1 is LNHDA and CDR2 is SQIVND (reference sequence).

The chain combines TRBV5-1 with TRBJ2-5, with D tentatively TRBD2 (5 bases). This CDR3 region has 16 residues. V was cut by 0 bases and J by 4 bases, with 16 bases left in between. Germline values: CDR1 SGHRS, CDR2 YFSETQ. The CDR3: CASSLVRQFGIETQYF. CDR3 DNA sequence: TGCGCCAGCAGCTTGGTGCGGCAGTTCGGGATAGAGACCCAGTACTTC.

The chain employs TRBV27 and TRBJ2-1; TRBD1 is a possible D gene (7 bases). The V gene's germline CDR1 is MNHEY and CDR2 SMNVEV (reference sequence). Trimming stripped 3 bases from V and 8 bases from J, with 8 bases between. This CDR3 has 12 amino acids. The CDR3 spells CASSFRGDEQFF. CDR3 in DNA: TGTGCCAGCAGTTTCAGGGGGGATGAGCAGTTCTTC.

The chain employs TRBV5-1 and TRBJ2-3, with D tentatively TRBD1 or TRBD2 (5 bases each). The germline V gene has CDR1 SGHRS and CDR2 YFSETQ. This CDR3 spans 14 amino acids. V was trimmed by 4 bases and J by 1 base, leaving 10 bases between them. The CDR3 is CASSGRGGTDTQYF. In nucleotides, the CDR3 is TGCGCCAGCAGCGGACGGGGCGGCACAGATACGCAGTATTTT. Variable domain in full (rest from reference TRBV5-1 and TRBJ2-3): KAGVTQTPRYLIKTRGQQVTLSCSPISGHRSVSWYQQTPGQGLQFLFEYFSETQRNKGNFPGRFSGRQFSNSRSEMNVSTLELGDSALYLCASSGRGGTDTQYFGPGTRLTVL.

The rearrangement uses TRBV7-9 and TRBJ1-5; the D is unclear. Trimming took off 1 base at V and 8 bases at J, with 12 bases between the two ends. Germline CDR1 reads SEHNR; CDR2 reads FQNEAQ (reference sequence). The CDR3 has 14 amino acids. DNA for the CDR3: TGTGCCAGCAGCTTAGGGGGTGGAGTCGAGCCCCAGCATTTT. Protein sequence: CASSLGGGVEPQHF.

In its sample, this clone was seen once. The chain is built from TRBV28 and TRBJ1-1, with TRBD1 matching 7 bases. This CDR3 has 15 amino acids. Germline CDR1 is MDHEN and CDR2 is SYDVKM. Trimming took 7 bases from V and 1 from J; bases not matched to a gene: 9. CDR3: CASNLWGQSNTEAFF. In nucleotides, the CDR3 is TGTGCCAGCAATCTCTGGGGACAGTCGAACACTGAAGCTTTCTTT. Complete variable domain (other parts from reference TRBV28 and TRBJ1-1): DVKVTQSSRYLVKRTGEKVFLECVQDMDHENMFWYRQDPGLGLRLIYFSYDVKMKEKGDIPEGYSVSREKKERFSLILESASTNQTSMYLCASNLWGQSNTEAFFGQGTRLTVV.

The chain joins TRBV20-1 to TRBJ2-1; D is unclear. Germline V CDR1 and CDR2: DFQATT, SNEGSKA (reference sequence). Between the trimmed V and J ends, which lost 5 bases and 6 bases, there was a span of 5 bases. The CDR3 consists of 10 residues. The CDR3 region has the DNA TGCAGTGCTGTTTTCAATGAGCAGTTCTTC. Residues: CSAVFNEQFF.

The DNA of the CDR3 is TGCGCCAGCAGCCAACCTACTAGGGTTGCCTACAATGAGCAGTTCTTC. This gives the protein CASSQPTRVAYNEQFF. The chain employs TRBV4-1 and TRBJ2-1, with D perhaps TRBD2 (5 bases). V gave up 2 bases and J gave up 2 bases, with 13 bases separating them. Germline V gene data show CDR1 as MGHRA and CDR2 as YSYEKL. This CDR3 region has 16 residues.

V usage is TRBV30 and J usage is TRBJ1-1, with TRBD1 identical over 8 bases. The CDR3 runs to 13 residues. After removal of 0 bases from V and 10 bases from J, the junction contained 7 bases not matched to a gene. Germline V gene sequence: CDR1 GTSNPN, CDR2 SVGIG (reference sequence). DNA for the CDR3: TGTGCCTGGAGTGTACCTGGACAGGGTGTAGCTTTCTTT. It yields the protein CAWSVPGQGVAFF.

This chain joins TRBV10-3 and TRBJ1-1; D uncertain. Trimming left V 4 bases short and J 10 bases short, with 19 bases between. The CDR3 extends over 14 amino acids. Germline assignment: CDR1 ENHRY and CDR2 SYGVKD. CDR3 loop: CAISAFLPVNGAFF. CDR3 DNA sequence: TGTGCCATCAGTGCTTTCCTCCCAGTCAATGGAGCTTTCTTT.

This sequence joins TRBV5-1 and TRBJ2-1, with D perhaps TRBD2 (5 bases). The length of the CDR3 is 17 residues. V gave up 3 bases and J gave up 3 bases, with 19 bases separating them. The V gene's germline CDR1 is SGHRS and CDR2 YFSETQ. CDR3 DNA: TGCGCCAGCAGCTCCCCAACTAGGGCGCTTAGCTACAATGAGCAGTTCTTC. Protein sequence: CASSSPTRALSYNEQFF.

The chain is built from TRBV4-2 and TRBJ2-3; D not certain. The CDR3 totals 12 residues. V lost 0 bases to trimming and J lost 9 bases, with 7 bases between them. Germline V gene lookup returns CDR1 LGHNA and CDR2 YNFKEQ. The CDR3 is CASSQDSLTQYF. In DNA, the CDR3 is TGTGCCAGCAGCCAAGACAGCCTCACGCAGTATTTT.

V usage is TRBV29-1 and J usage is TRBJ1-1; no clear D. Between the trimmed V and J ends, which lost 1 base and 6 bases, there was a span of 21 bases. Germline-derived CDR1 and CDR2 are SQVTM and ANQGSEA. There are 16 residues in the CDR3. In DNA, the CDR3 is TGCAGCGTTGAAGTTTCTCGGGCCAGGAGGTTTCCTGAAGCTTTCTTT. Translating it yields CSVEVSRARRFPEAFF.

The chain links TRBV2 to TRBJ1-5; D gene unclear. CDR3 size: 15 residues. Germline CDR1 reads SNHLY; CDR2 reads FYNNEI. V was shortened by 5 bases and J by 4 bases, with 15 bases between the two germline ends. CDR3 residues: CASSSQSRQNQPQHF. The CDR3 nucleotides are TGTGCCAGCAGTTCCCAGAGTCGCCAAAATCAGCCCCAGCATTTT.

This chain links TRBV2 with TRBJ2-7; D gene uncertain. Germline V gene lookup returns CDR1 SNHLY and CDR2 FYNNEI. The CDR3 contains 13 residues. The germline V and J ends were trimmed by 6 bases and 6 bases, with 15 bases remaining between them. The CDR3 sequence: CASRDLGRLEQYF. CDR3 coding DNA: TGTGCCAGCAGGGACCTCGGGCGGCTCGAGCAGTACTTC.

The chain employs TRBV28 and TRBJ2-1; 8 nucleotides align to TRBD1. The CDR3 is made up of 15 amino acids. CDR1 is MDHEN, CDR2 SYDVKM, per germline. With V trimmed by 3 bases and J by 4 bases, 5 bases remained unmatched. Written as DNA, the CDR3 is TGTGCCAGCAGTTTTGGGGACAGGACTTACAATGAGCAGTTCTTC. It is translated as CASSFGDRTYNEQFF.

The chain employs TRBV7-6 and TRBJ2-1, with a weak D call TRBD2 (6 bases). The CDR3 contains 14 residues. The germline V and J ends were trimmed by 3 bases and 8 bases, with 14 bases remaining between them. Germline V gives CDR1 SGHVS, CDR2 FNYEAQ. CDR3 sequence (DNA): TGTGCCAGCAGCTTGGAGGAGGAGGGCTATGAGCAGTTCTTC. It is translated as CASSLEEEGYEQFF.

The chain carries TRBV4-1 and TRBJ2-1; TRBD1 might be the D (7 bases). CDR3 length equals 16 residues. The germline V and J ends were trimmed by 4 bases and 4 bases, with 17 bases remaining between them. Per the germline V gene, CDR1 is MGHRA and CDR2 is YSYEKL. CDR3 sequence reads: CASSRRVAGGYNEQFF. In DNA form, the CDR3 reads TGCGCCAGCAGCCGGAGGGTTGCAGGGGGGTACAATGAGCAGTTCTTC.

V gene TRBV28 combines with J gene TRBJ1-2; weak D call: TRBD1 (5 bases). The V end was cut by 8 bases, the J end by 5 bases, with 15 bases between. CDR1 and CDR2 (germline): MDHEN, SYDVKM. This CDR3 comprises 13 residues. CDR3 region: CASCKRDPYGYTF. CDR3 DNA sequence: TGTGCCAGCTGTAAAAGGGACCCATATGGCTACACCTTC.

The chain has TRBV13 and TRBJ1-1; D not certain. Trimming pared 0 bases from V and 10 bases from J, leaving 12 bases between. CDR1 and CDR2 from the germline V gene are PRHDT and FYEKMQ (reference sequence). There are 13 residues in the CDR3. In nucleotides, the CDR3 is TGTGCCAGCAGCTTAGGCGCGAGTAAGTCAGCTTTCTTT. Protein: CASSLGASKSAFF.

J is TRBJ2-1 and V is TRBV30; D not resolved. The CDR3 length is 11 residues. V lost 0 bases and J 10 bases, leaving 7 bases between the germline ends. Germline V CDR1 and CDR2: GTSNPN, SVGIG (reference sequence). The CDR3 DNA follows: TGTGCCTGGAGTGTATTCCACGAGCAGTTCTTC. Its translation: CAWSVFHEQFF.

Only one count was recorded for this clone. The J gene is TRBJ1-1, the V gene TRBV7-8, with D perhaps TRBD1 (5 bases). V was cut by 3 bases and J by 8 bases, with 10 bases left in between. There are 12 residues in the CDR3. Germline V gene data show CDR1 as SGHVS and CDR2 as FQNEAQ. CDR3 loop: CASSFTRDEAFF. CDR3 nucleotide sequence: TGTGCCAGCAGCTTTACAAGGGACGAAGCTTTCTTT.

V is TRBV27 and J is TRBJ2-7; a weak D match, TRBD2 (6 bases). The V gene lost 10 bases and the J gene lost 2 bases, with 12 bases spanning the gap. The CDR3 runs to 12 residues. The V gene's germline CDR1 is MNHEY and CDR2 SMNVEV (reference sequence). This chain's CDR3 is CATGRGTYEQYF. CDR3 nucleotide sequence: TGTGCCACCGGACGGGGGACCTACGAGCAGTACTTC.

This chain uses TRBV11-2 with TRBJ2-7, with a weak D call TRBD1 (5 bases). This CDR3 region has 14 residues. V was pared by 4 bases and J by 3 bases, with 13 bases between. Germline CDR1 reads SGHAT; CDR2 reads FQNNGV. The CDR3 sequence is CASSSLRTYYEQYF. The CDR3 DNA reads as TGTGCCAGCAGCTCCCTACGGACATACTACGAGCAGTACTTC. Together with reference TRBV11-2 and TRBJ2-7, the CDR3 gives the full variable domain: EAGVAQSPRYKIIEKRQSVAFWCNPISGHATLYWYQQILGQGPKLLIQFQNNGVVDDSQLPKDRFSAERLKGVDSTLKIQPAKLEDSAVYLCASSSLRTYYEQYFGPGTRLTVT.